This record concerns one TCR beta chain sequence. The V gene end was trimmed by 7 bases and the J gene end by 2 bases; junction bases not matched to a gene: 11. The germline CDR1 and CDR2 sequences are GTSNPN and SVGIG (reference sequence). This CDR3 region has 15 residues. The data derive from a study of blood T cell repertoires in COVID-19. The wider study: The United States, Italy and Spain were the sources of the acute and convalescent COVID-19 samples.

Original processing methods: How many nucleated cells were present was estimated from reference gene primer amplification. TCRdb keeps only in-frame clones here, not all; method: immunoSEQ multiplex PCR. V, J and clone size derive from that table, while D and trimming were established from the DNA sequence. The table includes over 200,000 clones, 65% to 90% detected once. The Seattle site enrolled patients during active infection and followed them longitudinally. The sample was peripheral blood. This clonotype was sampled from a man aged 45-60 years with COVID-19, enrolled during active disease. The V call is TRBV30, the J call TRBJ2-5, with 9 bases identical to TRBD2. Written as DNA, the CDR3 is TGTGCCTCCAGGGGGAAGCGGGGGGTTCAAGAGACCCAGTACTTC. Protein: CASRGKRGVQETQYF.